This TCR beta chain came from a study of human T cells and chemical hapten exposure. Overall study context: Diphenylcyclopropenone doses were given weekly to the scalps of patients across the roughly 23-week study. Broader study findings: Expanded TCRs made up significantly more big CDR3 similarity clusters than controls did.

With V trimmed by 2 bases and J by 5 bases, 5 bases remained unmatched. This CDR3 spans 14 amino acids. Per germline, CDR1 SGHAT and CDR2 FQNNGV. TCRdb re-called the RACE reads through MiXCR, storing one row per CDR3 protein. The sample shows a few hundred thousand distinct CDR3 sequences, around 5.5% of them seen only once. Time point reported: pre-sensitization, week 0. Treatment denoted: therapeutic diphenylcyclopropenone sensitization with weekly scalp DPC. Blood was drawn before each patch test was applied. In the case of this clonotype: Antigen: not known.

This chain links TRBV11-2 with TRBJ1-1, with TRBD1 identical over 7 bases. This clonotype was obtained from a young woman with alopecia areata. Some clones in this sample may be carry-over from other donors' samples. Material: whole blood, obtained in connection with sensitization to the hapten diphenylcyclopropenone (DPC). The CDR3 nucleotides are TGTGCCAGCAGCTTATCCCTGACAGGGACTGAAGCTTTCTTT. Encoded protein: CASSLSLTGTEAFF.